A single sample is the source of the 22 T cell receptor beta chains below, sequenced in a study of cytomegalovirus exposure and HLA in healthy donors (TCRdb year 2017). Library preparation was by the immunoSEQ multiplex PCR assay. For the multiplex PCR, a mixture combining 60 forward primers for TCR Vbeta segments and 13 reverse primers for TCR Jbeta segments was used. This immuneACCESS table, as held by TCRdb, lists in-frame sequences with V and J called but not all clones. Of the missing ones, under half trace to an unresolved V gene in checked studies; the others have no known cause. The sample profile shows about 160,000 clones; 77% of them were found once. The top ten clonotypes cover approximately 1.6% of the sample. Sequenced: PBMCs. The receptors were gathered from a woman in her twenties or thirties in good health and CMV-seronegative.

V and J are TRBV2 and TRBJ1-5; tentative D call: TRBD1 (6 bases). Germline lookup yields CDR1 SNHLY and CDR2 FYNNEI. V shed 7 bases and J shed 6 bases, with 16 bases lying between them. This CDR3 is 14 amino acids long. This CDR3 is CASNPGAWGQPQHF. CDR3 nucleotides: TGTGCCAGCAATCCAGGGGCCTGGGGTCAGCCCCAGCATTTT.

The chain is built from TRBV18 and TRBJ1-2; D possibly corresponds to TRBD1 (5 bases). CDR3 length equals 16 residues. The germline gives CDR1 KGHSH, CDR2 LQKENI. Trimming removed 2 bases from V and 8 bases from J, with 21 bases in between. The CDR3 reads CASSPTVKKSGKGYTF. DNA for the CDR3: TGTGCCAGCTCACCAACCGTCAAAAAATCAGGGAAAGGCTACACCTTC.

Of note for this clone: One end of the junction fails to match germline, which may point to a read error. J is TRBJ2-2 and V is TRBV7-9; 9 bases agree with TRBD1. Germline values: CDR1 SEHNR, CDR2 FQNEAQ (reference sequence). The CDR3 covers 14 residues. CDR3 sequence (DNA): TGTTCCAGCAGCCTACAGGGGGCGGCCGGGGAGCTGTTTTTT. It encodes CSSSLQGAAGELFF.

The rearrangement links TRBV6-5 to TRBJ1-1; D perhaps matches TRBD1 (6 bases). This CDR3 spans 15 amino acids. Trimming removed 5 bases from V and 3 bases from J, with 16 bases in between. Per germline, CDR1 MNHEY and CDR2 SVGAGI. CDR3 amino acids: CASSLNRERDTEAFF. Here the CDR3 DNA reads TGTGCCAGCAGTCTGAACAGGGAAAGGGACACTGAAGCTTTCTTT.

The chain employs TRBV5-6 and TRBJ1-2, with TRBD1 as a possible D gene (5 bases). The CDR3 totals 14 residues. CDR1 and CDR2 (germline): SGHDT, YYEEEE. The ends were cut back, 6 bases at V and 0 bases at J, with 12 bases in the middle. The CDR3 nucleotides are TGTGCCAGCACCCCGGGACTAGCTAACTATGGCTACACCTTC. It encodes CASTPGLANYGYTF.

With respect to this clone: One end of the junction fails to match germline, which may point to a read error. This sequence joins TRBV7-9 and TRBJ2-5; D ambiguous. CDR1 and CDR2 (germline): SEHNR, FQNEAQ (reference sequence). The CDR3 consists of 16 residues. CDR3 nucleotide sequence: TGTTCCAGCAGCTCGCCCGTAGCTGCGTACCAAGAGACCCAGTACTTC. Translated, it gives CSSSSPVAAYQETQYF.

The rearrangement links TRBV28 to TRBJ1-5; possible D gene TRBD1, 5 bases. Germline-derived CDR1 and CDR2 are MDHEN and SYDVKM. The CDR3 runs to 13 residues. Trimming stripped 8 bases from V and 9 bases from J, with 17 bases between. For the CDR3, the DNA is TGTGCCAGCGGGTTTGGAAACCAGGGGCCCCAGCATTTT. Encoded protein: CASGFGNQGPQHF.

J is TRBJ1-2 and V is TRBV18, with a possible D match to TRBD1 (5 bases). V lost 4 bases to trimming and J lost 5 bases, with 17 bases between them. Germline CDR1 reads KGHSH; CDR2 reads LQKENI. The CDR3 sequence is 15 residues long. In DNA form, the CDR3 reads TGTGCCAGCTCACGCGGGACTACGGGTCGATATGGCTACACCTTC. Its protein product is CASSRGTTGRYGYTF.

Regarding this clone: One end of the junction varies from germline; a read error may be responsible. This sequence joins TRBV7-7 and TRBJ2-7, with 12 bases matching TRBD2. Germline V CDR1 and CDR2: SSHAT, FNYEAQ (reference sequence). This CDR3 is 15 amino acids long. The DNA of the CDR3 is TGTGCTAGCAGCTCAGACACTAGCGGGGGGCCTTTTCGGTACTTC. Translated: CASSSDTSGGPFRYF.

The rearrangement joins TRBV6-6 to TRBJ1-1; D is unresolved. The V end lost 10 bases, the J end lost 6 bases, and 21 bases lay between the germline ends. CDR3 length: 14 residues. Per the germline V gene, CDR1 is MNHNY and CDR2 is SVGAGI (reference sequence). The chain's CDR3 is CATRGTGSVAEAFF. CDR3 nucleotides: TGTGCCACTCGGGGAACCGGGTCAGTGGCTGAAGCTTTCTTT.

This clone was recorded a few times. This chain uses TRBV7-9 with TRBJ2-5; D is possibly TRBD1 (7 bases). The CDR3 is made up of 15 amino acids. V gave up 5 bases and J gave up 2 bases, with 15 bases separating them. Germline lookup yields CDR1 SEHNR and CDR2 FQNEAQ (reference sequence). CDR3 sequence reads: CASSQGRGTQETQYF. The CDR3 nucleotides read TGTGCCAGCAGCCAGGGCAGGGGGACTCAAGAGACCCAGTACTTC.

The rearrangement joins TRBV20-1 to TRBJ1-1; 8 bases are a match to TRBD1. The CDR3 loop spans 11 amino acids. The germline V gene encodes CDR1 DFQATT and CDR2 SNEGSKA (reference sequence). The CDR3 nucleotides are TGCGCTGACAGGGGGAACACTGAAGCTTTCTTT. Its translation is CADRGNTEAFF.

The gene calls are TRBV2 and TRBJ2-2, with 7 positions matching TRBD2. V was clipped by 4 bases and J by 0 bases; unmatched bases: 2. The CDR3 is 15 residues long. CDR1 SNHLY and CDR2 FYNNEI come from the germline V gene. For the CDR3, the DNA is TGTGCCAGCAGTGCACTAGCGTCGAACACCGGGGAGCTGTTTTTT. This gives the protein CASSALASNTGELFF. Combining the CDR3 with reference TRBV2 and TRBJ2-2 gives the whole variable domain EPEVTQTPSHQVTQMGQEVILRCVPISNHLYFYWYRQILGQKVEFLVSFYNNEISEKSEIFDDQFSVERPDGSNFTLKIRSTKLEDSAMYFCASSALASNTGELFFGEGSRLTVL.

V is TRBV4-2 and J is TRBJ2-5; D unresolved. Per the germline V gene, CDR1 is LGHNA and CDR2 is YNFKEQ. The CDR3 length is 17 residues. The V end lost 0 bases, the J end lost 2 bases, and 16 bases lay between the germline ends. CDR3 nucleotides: TGTGCCAGCAGCCAAGATTTGTTAGCACCGACTCAAGAGACCCAGTACTTC. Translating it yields CASSQDLLAPTQETQYF.

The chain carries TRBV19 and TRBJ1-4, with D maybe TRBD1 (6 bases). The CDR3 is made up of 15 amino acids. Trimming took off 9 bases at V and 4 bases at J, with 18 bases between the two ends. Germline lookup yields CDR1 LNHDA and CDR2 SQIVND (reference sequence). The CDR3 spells CASAEKGGGNEKLFF. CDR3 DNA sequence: TGTGCCAGCGCCGAAAAGGGGGGGGGTAATGAAAAACTGTTTTTT.

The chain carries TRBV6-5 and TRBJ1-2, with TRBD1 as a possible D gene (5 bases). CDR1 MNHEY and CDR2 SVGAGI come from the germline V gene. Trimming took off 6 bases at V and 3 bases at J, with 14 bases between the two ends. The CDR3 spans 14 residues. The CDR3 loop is CASSPGIGDYGYTF. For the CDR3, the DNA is TGTGCCAGCAGCCCAGGGATAGGGGACTATGGCTACACCTTC.

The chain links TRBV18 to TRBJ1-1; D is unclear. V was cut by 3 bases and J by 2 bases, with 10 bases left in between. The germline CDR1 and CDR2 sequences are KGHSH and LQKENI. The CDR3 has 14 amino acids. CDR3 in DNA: TGTGCCAGCTCACCTGCGGGTATTAACACTGAAGCTTTCTTT. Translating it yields CASSPAGINTEAFF. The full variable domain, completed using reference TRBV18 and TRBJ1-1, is NAGVMQNPRHLVRRRGQEARLRCSPMKGHSHVYWYRQLPEEGLKFMVYLQKENIIDESGMPKERFSAEFPKEGPSILRIQQVVRGDSAAYFCASSPAGINTEAFFGQGTRLTVV.

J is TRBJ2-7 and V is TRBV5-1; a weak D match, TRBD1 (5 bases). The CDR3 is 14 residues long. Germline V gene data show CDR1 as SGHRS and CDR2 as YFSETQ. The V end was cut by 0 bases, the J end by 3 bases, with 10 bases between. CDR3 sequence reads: CASSLDAGYYEQYF. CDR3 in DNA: TGCGCCAGCAGCTTGGATGCAGGGTACTACGAGCAGTACTTC.

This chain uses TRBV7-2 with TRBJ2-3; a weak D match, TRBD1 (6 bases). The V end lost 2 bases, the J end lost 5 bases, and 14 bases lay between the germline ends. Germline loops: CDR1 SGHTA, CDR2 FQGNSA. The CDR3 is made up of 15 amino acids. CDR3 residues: CASSLHGQREDTQYF. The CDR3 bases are TGTGCCAGCAGCTTACATGGACAGAGGGAAGATACGCAGTATTTT.

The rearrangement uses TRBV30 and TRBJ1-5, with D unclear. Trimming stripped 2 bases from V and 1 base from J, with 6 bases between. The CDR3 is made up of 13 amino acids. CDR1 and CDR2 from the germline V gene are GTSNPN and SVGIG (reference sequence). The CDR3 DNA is TGTGCCTGGAGTTTGGAGAGCAATCAGCCCCAGCATTTT. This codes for CAWSLESNQPQHF.

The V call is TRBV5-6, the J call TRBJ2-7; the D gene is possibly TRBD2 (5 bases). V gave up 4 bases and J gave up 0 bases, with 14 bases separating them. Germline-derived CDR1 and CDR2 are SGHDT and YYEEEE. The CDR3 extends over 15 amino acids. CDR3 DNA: TGTGCCAGCAGCCCGGAGGACGCGAGCTCCTACGAGCAGTACTTC. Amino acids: CASSPEDASSYEQYF.

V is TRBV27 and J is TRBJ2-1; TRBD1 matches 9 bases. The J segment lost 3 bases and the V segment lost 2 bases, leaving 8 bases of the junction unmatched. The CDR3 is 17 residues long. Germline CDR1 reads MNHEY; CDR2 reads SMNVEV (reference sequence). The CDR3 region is CASSLRLTGQGYNEQFF. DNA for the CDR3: TGTGCCAGCAGTTTACGGCTAACGGGACAGGGCTACAATGAGCAGTTCTTC.